This T cell receptor (beta chain) was recovered during a study of regulatory T cells in long-lasting Graves disease. About this clonotype: What it recognizes is unknown.

HTBI primers from iRepertoire and Arm-PCR of CDR3 regions yielded the TCR beta libraries. From the multiplex PCR reads, TCRdb called clonotypes with MiXCR, one entry per CDR3 protein. There are hundreds of thousands of distinct CDR3 sequences in the sample; about 12% occur only once, and roughly 8.9% lies in the top ten. Time point specified: newly diagnosed GD, antithyroid drugs for less than 3 months. Scientists built the TCR library using RNA that was extracted from PBMCs. Regarding the study as a whole: Exclusively peripheral blood, rather than thyroid tissue, was studied.

This sample was shared with a second study, whose subject was T cells in Graves' hyperthyroidism and ophthalmopathy. That source adds: Ophthalmopathy, as predicted by the model, came a median about seven months after the prediction.

The starting material was peripheral blood mononuclear cells (PBMCs), obtained at new diagnosis, from a patient treated with antithyroid drugs. The sequence derives from a woman aged 25 to 39 with Graves disease.

The CDR3 coding sequence is TGTGCCAGCAGTGAAGAGGGGCTAGGCAATCAGCCCCAGCATTTT. It codes for CASSEEGLGNQPQHF. The chain carries TRBV6-2 or TRBV6-3 and TRBJ1-5, with D possibly being TRBD1 (5 bases). Trimming removed 5 bases from V and 2 bases from J, with 13 bases in between. Germline CDR1 and CDR2: MNHEY and SVGEGT. The CDR3 sequence is 15 residues long.